This T cell receptor beta chain was sequenced during a study of cytomegalovirus exposure and HLA in healthy donors. Notes on the study in general: When analyzed later, a missense DCLRE1C variant was found to be linked to TCR beta V- and J-gene trimming.

This CDR3 has 14 amino acids. Losses at the gene ends were 10 bases for V and 2 bases for J; bases not matched to a gene: 11. Germline V gives CDR1 MDHEN, CDR2 SYDVKM. The PCR had 60 Vbeta and 13 Jbeta primers. Clones were read by immunoSEQ multiplex PCR, and TCRdb kept only the in-frame ones, dropping some. The table includes about 120,000 clones, 50% to 65% detected once. This clone was recorded a few times. What it binds is not known. Source material: PBMCs. The clonotype comes from a middle-aged man in good health and CMV-seropositive. The V call is TRBV28, the J call TRBJ2-7; 7 positions match TRBD1. The CDR3 DNA reads as TGTGCCATATCATTACGACAGGGCACCTACGAGCAGTACTTC. Translated, it gives CAISLRQGTYEQYF.